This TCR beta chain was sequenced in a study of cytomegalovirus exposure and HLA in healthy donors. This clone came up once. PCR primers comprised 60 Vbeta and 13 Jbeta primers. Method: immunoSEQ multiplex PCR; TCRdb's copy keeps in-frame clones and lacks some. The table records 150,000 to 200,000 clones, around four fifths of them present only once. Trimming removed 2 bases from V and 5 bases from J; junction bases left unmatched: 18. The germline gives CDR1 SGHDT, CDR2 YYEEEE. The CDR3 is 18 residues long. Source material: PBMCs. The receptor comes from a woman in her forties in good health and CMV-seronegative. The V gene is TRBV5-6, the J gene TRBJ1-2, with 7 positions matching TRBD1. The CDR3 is CASSFLGPDRDGGYGYTF. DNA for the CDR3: TGTGCCAGCAGCTTCTTGGGGCCTGACAGGGACGGGGGTTATGGCTACACCTTC.